Listed here are 29 T cell receptor beta chains from one sample, sequenced in a study of blood T cell repertoires in COVID-19. TCRdb's copy holds only in-frame clones and misses some; the assay was immunoSEQ multiplex PCR. This table has 250,000 to 300,000 clones, 82% appearing once. Source material: PBMCs or T cells enriched from blood (not recorded which). The receptor set was obtained from a man aged 40-50 years who had been exposed to COVID-19.

The rearrangement joins TRBV24-1 to TRBJ2-5; D is possibly TRBD1 (6 bases). This CDR3 has 15 residues. In germline, CDR1 is KGHDR, CDR2 SFDVKD. Trimming removed 3 bases at V and 5 bases at J, with 15 bases between. CDR3 amino acids: CATSDATGPGETQYF. CDR3 nucleotides: TGTGCCACCAGTGATGCGACAGGTCCTGGGGAGACCCAGTACTTC.

V is TRBV15 and J is TRBJ2-7; 10 bases are shared with TRBD1. V was pared by 4 bases and J by 5 bases, with 14 bases of the junction left unmatched. This CDR3 has 17 residues. Germline lookup yields CDR1 LNHNV and CDR2 YYDKDF (reference sequence). CDR3 residues: CATSIRAWGQGNHEQYF. DNA for the CDR3: TGTGCCACCAGCATTAGGGCCTGGGGACAGGGGAACCACGAGCAGTACTTC.

This clone was observed once. The rearrangement joins TRBV19 to TRBJ2-2; D possibly corresponds to TRBD2 (6 bases). Trimming took 6 bases from V and 3 from J, leaving 20 bases between them. The CDR3 has 17 amino acids. The germline CDR1 and CDR2 sequences are LNHDA and SQIVND (reference sequence). The CDR3 bases are TGTGCCAGTAGGGGGGGTACGCGGCCCCGATACACCGGGGAGCTGTTTTTT. Translated: CASRGGTRPRYTGELFF.

This rearrangement joins TRBV9 to TRBJ2-1; TRBD1 matches at 7 bases. The CDR3 spans 16 residues. The germline CDR1 and CDR2 sequences are SGDLS and YYNGEE. V lost 0 bases to trimming and J lost 1 base; unmatched junction nucleotides: 4. CDR3 in DNA: TGTGCCAGCAGCGTAGAGGGGGCTCATTCCTACAATGAGCAGTTCTTC. Amino acids: CASSVEGAHSYNEQFF.

This sequence joins TRBV19 and TRBJ2-3; D perhaps matches TRBD2 (6 bases). Trimming removed 5 bases at V and 4 bases at J, with 16 bases between. This CDR3 contains 15 residues. In germline, CDR1 is LNHDA, CDR2 SQIVND (reference sequence). CDR3 DNA sequence: TGTGCCAGTAGTTTTGGGACTGAAAGAGCAGATACGCAGTATTTT. Translated: CASSFGTERADTQYF.

This rearrangement joins TRBV27 to TRBJ2-2; D unresolved. The CDR3 spans 16 residues. Trimming cost V 2 bases and J 3 bases, with 13 bases left between them. Germline CDR1 MNHEY, CDR2 SMNVEV (reference sequence). This CDR3 reads CASSLKSWADTGELFF. The CDR3 DNA sequence: TGTGCCAGCAGTTTAAAGTCCTGGGCCGACACCGGGGAGCTGTTTTTT.

The chain employs TRBV3-1 (or the pseudogene TRBV3-2) and TRBJ1-6; 8 bases match TRBD1. V was clipped by 2 bases and J by 8 bases; unmatched bases: 8. From germline, CDR1 is LGHDT and CDR2 YNNKEL (reference sequence). The CDR3 extends over 16 amino acids. The CDR3 sequence: CASSQTGQGWDSPLHF. The DNA of the CDR3 is TGTGCCAGCAGCCAAACAGGACAGGGCTGGGATTCACCCCTCCACTTT.

The gene calls are TRBV7-2 and TRBJ2-5; TRBD1 agrees at 7 bases. Germline V gives CDR1 SGHTA, CDR2 FQGNSA. CDR3 length: 15 residues. V gave up 5 bases and J gave up 2 bases; unmatched junction bases: 8. CDR3: CASSRDWDRQETQYF. As DNA, the CDR3 is TGTGCCAGCAGCAGAGACTGGGACAGACAAGAGACCCAGTACTTC.

The CDR3 region has the DNA TGTGCCAGCAGTTACCGATCCGGGACTAGCAGGAATGAGCAGTTCTTC. Protein: CASSYRSGTSRNEQFF. The chain is built from TRBV6-5 and TRBJ2-1; 9 bases are shared with TRBD2. Trimming removed 2 bases from V and 7 bases from J; junction bases left unmatched: 9. The length of the CDR3 is 16 residues. Germline values: CDR1 MNHEY, CDR2 SVGAGI.

The chain employs TRBV5-6 and TRBJ2-2; the D gene is possibly TRBD2 (6 bases). The CDR3 consists of 18 residues. Trimming pared 1 base from V and 5 bases from J, leaving 21 bases between. Germline CDR1 and CDR2: SGHDT and YYEEEE. DNA of the CDR3: TGTGCCAGCAGCTTGTTTTCTTTGGGGGGATTGAGGACCGGGGAGCTGTTTTTT. The encoded protein is CASSLFSLGGLRTGELFF.

The chain combines TRBV3-1 (or the pseudogene TRBV3-2) with TRBJ2-1; the D gene is possibly TRBD1 (5 bases). Germline CDR1 reads LGHDT; CDR2 reads YNNKEL (reference sequence). This CDR3 spans 15 amino acids. The V end was cut by 0 bases, the J end by 11 bases, with 17 bases between. CDR3 in DNA: TGTGCCAGCAGCCAAGATTATACAGGCGGCCTTAAGCAGTTCTTC. Amino acid sequence: CASSQDYTGGLKQFF.

In regard to this clone: The junction and the germline gene differ at one end; a read error may be behind it. The chain has TRBV7-7 and TRBJ2-2; 13 bases map to TRBD2. This CDR3 spans 16 amino acids. Germline V lookup: CDR1 SSHAT, CDR2 FNYEAQ (reference sequence). The CDR3, as DNA: TGTGCTAGCAGCCTTACTAGCGGGAGGGCTGGCGGGGAGCTGTTTTTT. Protein sequence: CASSLTSGRAGGELFF.

CDR3 bases: TGTGCCAGTACAAGAGAGGGGGTACACACCACAACTAATGAAAAACTGTTTTTT. Protein: CASTREGVHTTTNEKLFF. The V gene is TRBV21-1, the J gene TRBJ1-4; no DNA check was done on the table's D call, TRBD1. TRBV21-1 is a known pseudogene. CDR3 size: 18 residues.

CDR3 sequence reads: CAWSRDRVGETQYF. CDR3 sequence (DNA): TGTGCCTGGAGCCGGGACAGGGTGGGAGAGACCCAGTACTTC. V and J are TRBV30 and TRBJ2-5; the match to TRBD1 covers 9 bases. This CDR3 has 14 residues. CDR1 and CDR2 (germline): GTSNPN, SVGIG (reference sequence). The J segment lost 4 bases and the V segment lost 3 bases, leaving 6 bases of the junction unmatched. The entire variable domain, with the rest obtained from reference TRBV30 and TRBJ2-5, is as follows: SQTIHQWPATLVQPVGSPLSLECTVEGTSNPNLYWYRQAAGRGLQLLFYSVGIGQISSEVPQNLSASRPQDRQFILSSKKLLLSDSGFYLCAWSRDRVGETQYFGPGTRLLVL.

This chain joins TRBV5-4 and TRBJ2-7; no clear D gene. The germline V gene encodes CDR1 SGHNT and CDR2 YYREEE (reference sequence). There are 16 residues in the CDR3. V shed 4 bases and J shed 1 base, with 18 bases lying between them. The DNA for the CDR3 is TGTGCCAGCAGCCCACAACGACAAATAGGTTCCTACGAGCAGTACTTC. Translating it yields CASSPQRQIGSYEQYF.

This clone was found a few times. The J gene is TRBJ2-7, the V gene TRBV20-1, with 10 bases fitting TRBD1. The CDR3 consists of 15 residues. CDR1 and CDR2 from the germline V gene are DFQATT and SNEGSKA (reference sequence). J was trimmed by 7 bases and V by 3 bases; bases with no gene match: 12. The chain's CDR3 is CSASSWDRGVGEQYF. The CDR3 region has the DNA TGCAGTGCTAGTTCGTGGGACAGGGGAGTAGGTGAGCAGTACTTC.

The rearrangement uses TRBV5-1 and TRBJ1-4; a weak D match, TRBD1 (5 bases). V lost 0 bases and J lost 0, with 9 bases in between. This CDR3 is 16 amino acids long. Germline V CDR1 and CDR2: SGHRS, YFSETQ. The chain's CDR3 is CASSLARGSTNEKLFF. The CDR3 DNA reads TGCGCCAGCAGCTTGGCAAGGGGATCAACTAATGAAAAACTGTTTTTT.

The chain employs TRBV9 and TRBJ2-3; TRBD1 agrees at 10 bases. The V and J ends lost 4 bases and 9 bases, in that order; junction bases with no gene match: 5. The CDR3 loop spans 13 amino acids. Germline lookup yields CDR1 SGDLS and CDR2 YYNGEE. This CDR3 is CASSPTGQGTQYF. CDR3 DNA sequence: TGTGCCAGCAGCCCCACGGGACAGGGGACGCAGTATTTT.

Regarding this clone: The sample carries other DNA sequences with the same CDR3. The chain links TRBV5-1 to TRBJ2-2, with D possibly matching TRBD1 (6 bases). CDR1 and CDR2 from the germline V gene are SGHRS and YFSETQ. CDR3 size: 13 residues. Trimming cost V 7 bases and J 0 bases, with 7 bases left between them. The CDR3 region is CASGTSNTGELFF. CDR3 nucleotides: TGCGCCAGCGGGACATCGAACACCGGGGAGCTGTTTTTT.

The V call is TRBV5-1, the J call TRBJ2-5; 10 positions agree with TRBD2. The CDR3 totals 13 residues. Germline CDR1 SGHRS, CDR2 YFSETQ. V lost 5 bases to trimming and J lost 3 bases; unmatched junction nucleotides: 1. CDR3 region: CASSTSGKETQYF. As DNA, the CDR3 is TGCGCCAGCAGTACTAGCGGGAAAGAGACCCAGTACTTC.

V gene TRBV3-1 (or the pseudogene TRBV3-2) combines with J gene TRBJ1-1; D is undetermined. Trimming removed 2 bases at V and 1 base at J, with 11 bases between. Germline V gene data show CDR1 as LGHDT and CDR2 as YNNKEL (reference sequence). The CDR3 loop spans 15 amino acids. CDR3: CASSQSSDKNTEAFF. DNA of the CDR3: TGTGCCAGCAGCCAAAGCAGCGATAAGAACACTGAAGCTTTCTTT.

This chain connects TRBV2 to TRBJ2-7, with D maybe TRBD2 (6 bases). Germline loops: CDR1 SNHLY, CDR2 FYNNEI. V shed 3 bases and J shed 0 bases, with 12 bases lying between them. CDR3 length equals 15 residues. In nucleotides, the CDR3 is TGTGCCAGCAGTGAGATGCGGGGAAGCTCCTACGAGCAGTACTTC. Protein: CASSEMRGSSYEQYF. The full variable domain, in which reference TRBV2 and TRBJ2-7 provide the parts outside the CDR3, is EPEVTQTPSHQVTQMGQEVILRCVPISNHLYFYWYRQILGQKVEFLVSFYNNEISEKSEIFDDQFSVERPDGSNFTLKIRSTKLEDSAMYFCASSEMRGSSYEQYFGPGTRLTVT.

This chain links TRBV28 with TRBJ2-7, with D possibly TRBD1 on 6 matching bases. Trimming took 2 bases from V and 1 from J, leaving 6 bases between them. The germline gives CDR1 MDHEN, CDR2 SYDVKM. CDR3 size: 13 residues. The CDR3 loop is CASSLRGSYEQYF. CDR3 DNA: TGTGCCAGCAGTTTAAGGGGGTCCTACGAGCAGTACTTC.

The rearrangement joins TRBV7-3 to TRBJ2-7; TRBD1 might be the D (5 bases). This CDR3 comprises 14 residues. The germline gives CDR1 SGHTA, CDR2 FQGTGA. V lost 2 bases to trimming and J lost 0 bases, with 8 bases between them. CDR3 coding DNA: TGTGCCAGCAGCTTAGACAGATACTCCTACGAGCAGTACTTC. It translates to CASSLDRYSYEQYF.

The chain links TRBV27 to TRBJ1-4, with D unclear. This CDR3 is 14 amino acids long. Germline V gene lookup returns CDR1 MNHEY and CDR2 SMNVEV (reference sequence). Trimming took off 1 base at V and 5 bases at J, with 8 bases between the two ends. The chain's CDR3 is CASSLYIQNEKLFF. CDR3 bases: TGTGCCAGCAGTTTATATATACAGAATGAAAAACTGTTTTTT.

This rearrangement joins TRBV4-1 to TRBJ2-1, with D possibly being TRBD2 (6 bases). This CDR3 has 13 amino acids. CDR1 and CDR2 from the germline V gene are MGHRA and YSYEKL. With 1 base removed from V and 5 bases from J, the gap between germline ends came to 6 bases. CDR3 in DNA: TGCGCCAGCAGCCAAGGGAGGGACAATGAGCAGTTCTTC. Its translation: CASSQGRDNEQFF.

V is TRBV24-1 and J is TRBJ2-5; D remains unclear. Trimming removed 5 bases at V and 3 bases at J, with 6 bases between. CDR1 and CDR2 from the germline V gene are KGHDR and SFDVKD. This CDR3 region has 12 residues. In DNA, the CDR3 is TGTGCCACCAGTGGCACAGAAGAGACCCAGTACTTC. Amino acid sequence: CATSGTEETQYF.

The CDR3: CASREGQGETQYF. Here the CDR3 DNA reads TGTGCCAGCAGAGAAGGACAGGGGGAGACCCAGTACTTC. This chain uses TRBV5-4 with TRBJ2-5, with 9 positions matching TRBD1. This CDR3 is 13 amino acids long. Trimming at V came to 5 bases and at J to 5 bases, leaving 4 bases not matched to a gene. Germline lookup yields CDR1 SGHNT and CDR2 YYREEE (reference sequence). The variable domain in full, completed from reference TRBV5-4 and TRBJ2-5, reads ETGVTQSPTHLIKTRGQQVTLRCSSQSGHNTVSWYQQALGQGPQFIFQYYREEENGRGNFPPRFSGLQFPNYSSELNVNALELDDSALYLCASREGQGETQYFGPGTRLLVL.

V usage is TRBV24-1 and J usage is TRBJ2-5; D perhaps matches TRBD2 (5 bases). The CDR3 is 14 residues long. Germline-derived CDR1 and CDR2 are KGHDR and SFDVKD. The V end lost 4 bases, the J end lost 5 bases, and 13 bases lay between the germline ends. The CDR3: CATSEPNRGETQYF. The CDR3 nucleotides read TGTGCCACCAGTGAACCGAATAGAGGGGAGACCCAGTACTTC.